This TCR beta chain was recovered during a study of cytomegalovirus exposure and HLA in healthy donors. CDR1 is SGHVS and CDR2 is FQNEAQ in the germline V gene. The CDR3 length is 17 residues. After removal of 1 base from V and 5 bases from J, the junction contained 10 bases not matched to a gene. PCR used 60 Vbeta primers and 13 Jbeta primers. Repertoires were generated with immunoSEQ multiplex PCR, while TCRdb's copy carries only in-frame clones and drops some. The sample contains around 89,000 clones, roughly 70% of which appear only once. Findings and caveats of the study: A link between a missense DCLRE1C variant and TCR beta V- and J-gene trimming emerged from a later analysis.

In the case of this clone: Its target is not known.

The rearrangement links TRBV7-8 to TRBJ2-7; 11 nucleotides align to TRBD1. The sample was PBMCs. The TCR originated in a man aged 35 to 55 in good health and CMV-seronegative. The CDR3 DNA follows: TGTGCCAGCAGCTTAGGCATCAGGACAGGGGGCTTTGACGAGCAGTACTTC. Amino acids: CASSLGIRTGGFDEQYF.